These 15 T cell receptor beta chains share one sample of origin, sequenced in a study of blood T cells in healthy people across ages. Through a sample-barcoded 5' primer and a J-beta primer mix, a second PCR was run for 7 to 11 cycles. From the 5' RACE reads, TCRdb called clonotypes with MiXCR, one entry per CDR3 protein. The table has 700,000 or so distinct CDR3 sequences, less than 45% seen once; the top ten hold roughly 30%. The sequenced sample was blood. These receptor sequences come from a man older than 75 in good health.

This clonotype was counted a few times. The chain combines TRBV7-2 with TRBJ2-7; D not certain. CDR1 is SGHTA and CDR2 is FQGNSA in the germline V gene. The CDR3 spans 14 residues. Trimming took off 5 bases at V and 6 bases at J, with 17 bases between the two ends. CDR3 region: CASSPGPQRGEQYF. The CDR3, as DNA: TGTGCCAGCAGCCCCGGGCCCCAAAGAGGCGAGCAGTACTTC.

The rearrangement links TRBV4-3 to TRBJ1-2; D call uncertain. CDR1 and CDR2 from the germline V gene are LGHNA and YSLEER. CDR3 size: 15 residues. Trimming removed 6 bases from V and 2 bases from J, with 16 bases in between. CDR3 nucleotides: TGCGCCAGCAGTCCCCTGGGCAGCGCAAACTATGGCTACACCTTC. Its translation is CASSPLGSANYGYTF.

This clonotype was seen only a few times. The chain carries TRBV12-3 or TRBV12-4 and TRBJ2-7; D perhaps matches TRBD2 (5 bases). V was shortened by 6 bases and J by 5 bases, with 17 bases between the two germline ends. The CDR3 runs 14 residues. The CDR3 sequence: CASSKTDAADEQYF. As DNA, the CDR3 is TGTGCCAGCAGCAAAACGGACGCAGCGGACGAGCAGTACTTC.

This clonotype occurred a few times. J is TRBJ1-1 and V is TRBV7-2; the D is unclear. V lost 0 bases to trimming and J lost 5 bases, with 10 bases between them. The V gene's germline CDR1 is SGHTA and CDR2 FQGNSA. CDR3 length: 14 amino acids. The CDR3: CASSLAMRGTEAFF. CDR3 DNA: TGTGCCAGCAGCTTAGCGATGAGAGGGACTGAAGCTTTCTTT.

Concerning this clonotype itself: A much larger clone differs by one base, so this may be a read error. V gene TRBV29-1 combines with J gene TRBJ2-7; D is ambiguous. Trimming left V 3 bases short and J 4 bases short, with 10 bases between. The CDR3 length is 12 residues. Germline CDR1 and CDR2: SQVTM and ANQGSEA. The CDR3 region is CSVDKGGYEQYF. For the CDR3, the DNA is TGCAGCGTTGATAAGGGCGGATACGAGCAGTACTTC.

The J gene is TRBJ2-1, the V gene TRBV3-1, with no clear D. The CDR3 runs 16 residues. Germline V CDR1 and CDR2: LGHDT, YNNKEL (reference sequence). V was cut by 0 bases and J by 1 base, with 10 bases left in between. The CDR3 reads CASSQDPVDSYNEQFF. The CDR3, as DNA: TGTGCCAGCAGCCAAGATCCGGTGGATTCCTACAATGAGCAGTTCTTC.

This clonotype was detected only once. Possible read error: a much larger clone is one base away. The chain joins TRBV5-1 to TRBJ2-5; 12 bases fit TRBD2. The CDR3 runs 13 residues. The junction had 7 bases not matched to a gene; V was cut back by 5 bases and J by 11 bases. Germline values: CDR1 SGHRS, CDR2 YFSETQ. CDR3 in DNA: TGCGCCAGCAGTGGGACTAGCGGGTCGGGGCAGTACTTC. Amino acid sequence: CASSGTSGSGQYF.

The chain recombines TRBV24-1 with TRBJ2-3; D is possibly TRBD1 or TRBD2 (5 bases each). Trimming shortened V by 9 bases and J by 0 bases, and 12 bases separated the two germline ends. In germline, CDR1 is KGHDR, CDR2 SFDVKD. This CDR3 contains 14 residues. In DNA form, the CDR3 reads TGTGCCACCGGGGGATGGGGAAGCACAGATACGCAGTATTTT. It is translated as CATGGWGSTDTQYF.

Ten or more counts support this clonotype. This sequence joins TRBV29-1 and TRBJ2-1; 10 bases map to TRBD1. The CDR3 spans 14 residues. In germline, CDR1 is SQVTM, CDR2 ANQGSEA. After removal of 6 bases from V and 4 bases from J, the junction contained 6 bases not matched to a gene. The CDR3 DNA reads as TGCAGCGTCGGGGACAGGGGTGGGTACAATGAGCAGTTCTTC. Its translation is CSVGDRGGYNEQFF.

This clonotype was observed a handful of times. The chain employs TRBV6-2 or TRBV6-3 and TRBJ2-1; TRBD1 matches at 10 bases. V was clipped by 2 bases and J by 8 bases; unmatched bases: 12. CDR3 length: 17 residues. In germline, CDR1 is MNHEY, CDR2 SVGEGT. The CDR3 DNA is TGTGCCAGCAGTTACCGTGACAGGGGGCGCGTGGGTGATGAGCAGTTCTTC. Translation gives CASSYRDRGRVGDEQFF.

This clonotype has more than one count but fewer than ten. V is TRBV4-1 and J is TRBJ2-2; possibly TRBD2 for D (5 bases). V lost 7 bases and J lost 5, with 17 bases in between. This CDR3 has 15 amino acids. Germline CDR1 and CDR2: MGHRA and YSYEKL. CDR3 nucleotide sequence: TGCGCCAGCACCAACGCACGGGGTTGGACCGGGGAGCTGTTTTTT. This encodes CASTNARGWTGELFF.

CDR3 bases: TGTGCCAGCAGTCCCCTGGAGTCCATTTACGAGCAGTACTTC. It codes for CASSPLESIYEQYF. This chain links TRBV27 with TRBJ2-7; no clear D gene. The CDR3 totals 14 residues. Trimming shortened V by 5 bases and J by 4 bases, and 15 bases separated the two germline ends. Per the germline V gene, CDR1 is MNHEY and CDR2 is SMNVEV (reference sequence).

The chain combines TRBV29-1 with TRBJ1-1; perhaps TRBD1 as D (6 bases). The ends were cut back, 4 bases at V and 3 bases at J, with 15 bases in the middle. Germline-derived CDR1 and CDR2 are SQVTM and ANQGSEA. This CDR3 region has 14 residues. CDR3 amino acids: CSVGEGVRDTEAFF. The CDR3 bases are TGCAGCGTTGGGGAGGGGGTTCGGGACACTGAAGCTTTCTTT.

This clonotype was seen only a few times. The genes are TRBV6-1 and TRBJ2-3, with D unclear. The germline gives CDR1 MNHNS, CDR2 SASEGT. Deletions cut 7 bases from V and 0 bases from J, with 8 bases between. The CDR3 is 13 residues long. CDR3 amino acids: CASTLTSTDTQYF. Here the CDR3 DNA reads TGTGCCAGCACCCTGACTAGCACAGATACGCAGTATTTT.

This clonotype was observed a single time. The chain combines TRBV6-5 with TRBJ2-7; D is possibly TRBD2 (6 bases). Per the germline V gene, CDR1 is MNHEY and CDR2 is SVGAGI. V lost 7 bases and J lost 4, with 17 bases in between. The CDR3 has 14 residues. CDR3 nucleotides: TGTGCCAGCACCATCGAGGGACTCCCATACGAGCAGTACTTC. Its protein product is CASTIEGLPYEQYF.